Below, one T cell receptor (beta chain) is given with its context. The sample contains more than one DNA sequence encoding this CDR3. These data originate in a study of OX40 agonist ivuxolimab in advanced cancers. Overall study: Ivuxolimab is an agonistic anti-OX40 (CD134) antibody, and patients were treated with it. A diagnosis of hepatocellular carcinoma, melanoma, renal cell or head and neck cancer was present in dose-escalation patients. Partial response was recorded in three patients: one hepatocellular carcinoma and two cutaneous melanoma cases.

Using immunoSEQ multiplex PCR, the repertoire was profiled, and TCRdb retains in-frame clones only, with some absent. The table records about 3,400 clones, around 78% of them present only once. Sampling times: baseline, cycle 4 day 1, cycle 7 day 1. This sequence originates from an adult with an advanced solid tumor such as melanoma, head and neck, liver or kidney cancer. The sample here was CD4+ or CD8+ T cells sorted from blood, taken in a trial of the OX40 agonist ivuxolimab.

The CDR3 reads CASTPATPTNEKLFF. As DNA, the CDR3 is TGTGCCAGCACACCGGCAACCCCAACTAATGAAAAACTGTTTTTT. This chain uses TRBV6-6 with TRBJ1-4; D is uncertain. The CDR3 spans 15 residues. The germline V gene has CDR1 MNHNY and CDR2 SVGAGI (reference sequence). V gave up 7 bases and J gave up 0 bases, with 12 bases separating them.